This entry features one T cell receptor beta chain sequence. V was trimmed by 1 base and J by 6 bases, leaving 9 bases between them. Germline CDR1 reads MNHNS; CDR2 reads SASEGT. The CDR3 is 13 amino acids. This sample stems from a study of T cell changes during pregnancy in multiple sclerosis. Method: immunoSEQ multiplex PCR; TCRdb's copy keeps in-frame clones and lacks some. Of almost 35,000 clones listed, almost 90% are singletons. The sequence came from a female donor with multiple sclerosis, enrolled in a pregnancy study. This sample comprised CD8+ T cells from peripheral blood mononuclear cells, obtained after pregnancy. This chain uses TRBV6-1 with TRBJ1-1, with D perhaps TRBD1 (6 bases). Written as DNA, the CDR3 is TGTGCCAGCAGTGAAGGGTGGGGGCCTGAAGCTTTCTTT. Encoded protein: CASSEGWGPEAFF.